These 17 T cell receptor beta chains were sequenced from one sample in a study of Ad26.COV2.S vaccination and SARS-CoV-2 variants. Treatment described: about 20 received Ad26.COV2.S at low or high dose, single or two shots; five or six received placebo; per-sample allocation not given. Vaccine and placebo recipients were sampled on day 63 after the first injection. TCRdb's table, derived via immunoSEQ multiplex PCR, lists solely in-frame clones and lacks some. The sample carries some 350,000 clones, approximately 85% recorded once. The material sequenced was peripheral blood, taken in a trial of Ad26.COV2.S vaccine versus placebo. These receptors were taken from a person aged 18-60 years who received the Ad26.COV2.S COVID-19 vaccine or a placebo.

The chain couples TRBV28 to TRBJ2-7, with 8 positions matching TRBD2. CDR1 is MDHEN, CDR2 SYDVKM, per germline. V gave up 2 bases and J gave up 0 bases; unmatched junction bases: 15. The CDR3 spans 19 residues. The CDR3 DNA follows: TGTGCCAGCAGTTTACAGGCAACTAGCGGAGACTCGAGCTCCTACGAGCAGTACTTC. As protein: CASSLQATSGDSSSYEQYF.

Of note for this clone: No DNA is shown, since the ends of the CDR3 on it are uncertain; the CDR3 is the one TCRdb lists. CDR3 amino acids: CASSTSYNEQFF. V usage is TRBV6-2 or TRBV6-3 and J usage is TRBJ2-1; TRBD2, the D gene given by the table, was not confirmed from the DNA. The CDR3 comprises 12 residues, both ends counted. Germline values: CDR1 MNHEY, CDR2 SVGEGT.

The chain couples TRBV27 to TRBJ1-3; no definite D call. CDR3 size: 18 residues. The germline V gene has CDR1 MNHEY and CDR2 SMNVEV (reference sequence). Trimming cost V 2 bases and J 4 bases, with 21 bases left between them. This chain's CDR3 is CASSLLPIRLGGGNTIYF. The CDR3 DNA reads TGTGCCAGCAGTTTACTACCCATCCGCTTGGGAGGCGGAAACACCATATATTTT.

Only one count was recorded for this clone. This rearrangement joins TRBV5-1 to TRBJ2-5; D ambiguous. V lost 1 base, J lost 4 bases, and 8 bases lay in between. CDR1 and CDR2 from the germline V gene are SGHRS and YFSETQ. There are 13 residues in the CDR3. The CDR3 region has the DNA TGCGCCAGCAGCTTGATAGGGCGAGAGACCCAGTACTTC. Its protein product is CASSLIGRETQYF.

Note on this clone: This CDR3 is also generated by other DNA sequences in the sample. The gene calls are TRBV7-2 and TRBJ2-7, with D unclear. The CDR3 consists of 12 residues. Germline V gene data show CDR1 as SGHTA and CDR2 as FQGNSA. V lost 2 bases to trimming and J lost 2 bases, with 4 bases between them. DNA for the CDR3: TGTGCCAGCAGCTTATTGGCCTACGAGCAGTACTTC. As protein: CASSLLAYEQYF.

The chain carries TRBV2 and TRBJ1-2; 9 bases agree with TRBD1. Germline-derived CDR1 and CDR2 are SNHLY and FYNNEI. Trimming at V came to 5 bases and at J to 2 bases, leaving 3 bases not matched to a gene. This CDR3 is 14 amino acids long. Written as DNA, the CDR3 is TGTGCCAGCAGTACCGGGACAGGGAACTATGGCTACACCTTC. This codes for CASSTGTGNYGYTF.

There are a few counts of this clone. CDR3 DNA sequence: TGTGCCAGCAGCTTGATACGCTCCTACAATGAGCAGTTCTTC. This translates into CASSLIRSYNEQFF. V is TRBV28 and J is TRBJ2-1; D not certain. There are 14 residues in the CDR3. CDR1 MDHEN and CDR2 SYDVKM come from the germline V gene. V lost 6 bases and J lost 0, with 9 bases in between. The whole variable domain, filled in from reference TRBV28 and TRBJ2-1, reads DVKVTQSSRYLVKRTGEKVFLECVQDMDHENMFWYRQDPGLGLRLIYFSYDVKMKEKGDIPEGYSVSREKKERFSLILESASTNQTSMYLCASSLIRSYNEQFFGPGTRLTVL.

The CDR3 here is CASSREGYEQYF. CDR3 DNA: TGTGCCAGCTCACGAGAGGGTTACGAGCAGTACTTC. The chain couples TRBV18 to TRBJ2-7; D possibly corresponds to TRBD2 (5 bases). Trimming left V 4 bases short and J 4 bases short, with 8 bases between. Germline CDR1 reads KGHSH; CDR2 reads LQKENI. CDR3 length: 12 amino acids.

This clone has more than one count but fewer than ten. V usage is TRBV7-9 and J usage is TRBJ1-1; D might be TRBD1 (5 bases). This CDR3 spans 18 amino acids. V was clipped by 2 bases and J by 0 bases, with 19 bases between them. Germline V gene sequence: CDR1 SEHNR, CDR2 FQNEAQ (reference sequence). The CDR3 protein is CASSLTAFFGGMNTEAFF. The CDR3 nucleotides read TGTGCCAGCAGCTTAACCGCCTTTTTTGGGGGAATGAACACTGAAGCTTTCTTT.

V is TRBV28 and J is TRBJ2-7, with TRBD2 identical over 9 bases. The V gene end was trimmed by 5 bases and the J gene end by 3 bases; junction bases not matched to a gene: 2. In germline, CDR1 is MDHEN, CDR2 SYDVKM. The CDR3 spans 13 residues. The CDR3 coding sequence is TGTGCCAGCAGTGATAGCGGGAGCTACGAGCAGTACTTC. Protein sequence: CASSDSGSYEQYF.

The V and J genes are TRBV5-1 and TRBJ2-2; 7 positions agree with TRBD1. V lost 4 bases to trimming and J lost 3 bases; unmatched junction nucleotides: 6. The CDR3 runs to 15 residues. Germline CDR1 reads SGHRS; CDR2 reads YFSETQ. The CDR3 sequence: CASSPTGLDTGELFF. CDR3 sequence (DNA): TGCGCCAGCAGCCCGACAGGGCTGGACACCGGGGAGCTGTTTTTT.

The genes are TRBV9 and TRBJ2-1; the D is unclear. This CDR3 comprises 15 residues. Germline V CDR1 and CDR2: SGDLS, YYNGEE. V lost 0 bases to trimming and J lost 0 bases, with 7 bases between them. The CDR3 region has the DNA TGTGCCAGCAGCGTAGGTAGCCTCTCCTACAATGAGCAGTTCTTC. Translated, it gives CASSVGSLSYNEQFF.

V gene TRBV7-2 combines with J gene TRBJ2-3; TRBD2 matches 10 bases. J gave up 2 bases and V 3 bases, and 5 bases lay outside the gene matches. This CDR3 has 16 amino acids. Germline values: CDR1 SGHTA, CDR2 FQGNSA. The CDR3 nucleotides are TGTGCCAGCAGCTTCGGGCTAGCGGGGGCCACAGATACGCAGTATTTT. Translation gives CASSFGLAGATDTQYF.

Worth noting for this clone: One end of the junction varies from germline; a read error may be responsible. CDR3 amino acids: CASSYSRQGSHEQYF. CDR3 sequence (DNA): TGTGCCAGCAGTTACTCGAGACAGGGCTCCCACGAGCAGTACTTC. The chain uses TRBV6-5 and TRBJ2-7; TRBD1 matches at 7 bases. The CDR3 runs 15 residues. CDR1 and CDR2 (germline): MNHEY, SVGAGI.

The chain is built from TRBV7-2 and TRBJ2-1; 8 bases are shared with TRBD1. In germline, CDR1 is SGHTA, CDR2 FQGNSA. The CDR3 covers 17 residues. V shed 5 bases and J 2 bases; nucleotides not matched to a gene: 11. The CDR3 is CASSILDREPTYNEQFF. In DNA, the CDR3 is TGTGCCAGCAGCATACTGGACAGGGAACCGACCTACAATGAGCAGTTCTTC.

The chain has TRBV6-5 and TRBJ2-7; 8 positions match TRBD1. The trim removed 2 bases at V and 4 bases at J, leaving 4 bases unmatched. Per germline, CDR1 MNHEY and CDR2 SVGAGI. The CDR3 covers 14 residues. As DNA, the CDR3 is TGTGCCAGCAGTTACGGACAGGGAGAGTACGAGCAGTACTTC. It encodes CASSYGQGEYEQYF.

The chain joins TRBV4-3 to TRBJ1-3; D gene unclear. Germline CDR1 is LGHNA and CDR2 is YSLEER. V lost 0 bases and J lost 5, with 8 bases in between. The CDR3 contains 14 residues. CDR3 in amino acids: CASSQDGPRNTIYF. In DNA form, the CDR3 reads TGCGCCAGCAGCCAAGATGGTCCTAGAAACACCATATATTTT.